This T cell receptor beta chain was profiled in a study of cytomegalovirus exposure and HLA in healthy donors. CDR1 is LNHNV, CDR2 YYDKDF, per germline (reference sequence). The CDR3 consists of 14 residues. With 0 bases removed from V and 6 bases from J, the gap between germline ends came to 11 bases. Primers for the PCR totalled 60 Vbeta and 13 Jbeta. The repertoire was sequenced with immunoSEQ multiplex PCR; TCRdb's copy has only in-frame clones and lacks some. The sample has about 120,000 clones; roughly 78% are singletons. Whole-study results and caveats: TCR beta V segments were, for the most part, productive about 87% or about 30% of the time in an earlier analysis.

Regarding this clone: Antigen specificity is unknown.

The TCR was taken from a young woman in good health and CMV-seropositive. The chain recombines TRBV15 with TRBJ1-2; D is ambiguous. Source material: PBMCs. The CDR3 nucleotides are TGTGCCACCAGCAGAGAACTCATGATGAATGGCTACACCTTC. Amino acids: CATSRELMMNGYTF.